Here is one T cell receptor beta chain with its context. Its antigen remains unidentified. Positive magnetic bead selection was used to isolate CD4+ and CD8+ cells; purity was checked by flow cytometry. The data belong to a study of somatic mutations in cytotoxic T cells in rheumatoid arthritis. About the study: Patient blood (approximately 28 ml EDTA) was collected right after diagnosis, preceding any treatment. Notes on the study in general: Patients with a largest CD8+ clone exceeding 20% of CD8+ cells numbered 8 of 65. CD8+ T-cell clonality showed no significant difference between rheumatoid arthritis patients and age-matched healthy controls.

Sequencing was performed with immunoSEQ multiplex PCR; in TCRdb, only in-frame clones are kept and a portion is missing. In the table there are about 3,800 clones, around four fifths of which are singletons. Germline V lookup: CDR1 LNHDA, CDR2 SQIVND (reference sequence). Trimming shortened V by 5 bases and J by 5 bases, and 8 bases separated the two germline ends. The length of the CDR3 is 12 residues. The sequence came from an adult with rheumatoid arthritis. The rearrangement joins TRBV19 to TRBJ2-3; D unresolved. The sample comprised CD8+ T cells sorted from blood. Here the CDR3 DNA reads TGTGCCAGTAGTTCCCCTAGAGATACGCAGTATTTT. Its translation: CASSSPRDTQYF. The variable domain in full, completed from reference TRBV19 and TRBJ2-3, reads DGGITQSPKYLFRKEGQNVTLSCEQNLNHDAMYWYRQDPGQGLRLIYYSQIVNDFQKGDIAEGYSVSREKKESFPLTVTSAQKNPTAFYLCASSSPRDTQYFGPGTRLTVL.